This paragraph covers one TCR beta chain sequence. There is no known antigen for this receptor. There are no base qualities to consult, and no much larger clone falls within one base. This sample is drawn from a study of CD8+CD57+ T cells in acquired aplastic anemia listed by TCRdb under 2018. In terms of the full investigation: Extracted DNA from sorted CD4+ and CD8+ cells averaged around 2.9 ug, ranging from roughly 0.17 to 30 ug. CD8+CD57+ expansion was defined as frequency above the mean frequency observed in healthy subjects. Paper-wide results and their limitations: No significant difference in CD8+ Simpson's diversity was found between patients and healthy controls (P=0.060). Although roughly 29 CD8+ CDR3 sequences were shared by patients and controls, these sequences appeared highly expressed in patients and within the immunodominant clones of patients.

Genomic DNA was used as template for profiling of TCR beta VDJ combinations and CDR3 sequences. An Illumina HiSeq 2000 was the platform used for TCR repertoire sequencing. On the study's bioinformatics: TRBV/TRBJ rearrangement plots, CDR3 size and DJ length profiles, and Simpson's diversity index were used to evaluate the repertoires. The most abundant DNA sequence in the deep sequencing data was defined as the immunodominant clone. CDR3 amino acid sequences were checked for sharing across subjects and were also compared against the VDJdb database and published repertoires. TCRdb reran the public reads through fastp at Q25 and MiXCR, keeping productive beta chains. CDR3 protein duplicates are merged, each entry listing the most common genes and DNA. The V and J calls reflect TCRdb's pipeline rather than the authors' work. The sample profile shows around 180,000 distinct CDR3 sequences; approximately 48% of them were found once. The top ten constitute 13% of the sample.

From its cysteine to its phenylalanine, the CDR3 spans 12 amino acids. Solely the CDR3 DNA is kept, with 36 bases framed from the first base. Trimming accounts for 8 bases at V and 4 bases at J, while the number of junction bases matched to no gene is 5. Taken from the germline V gene, the CDR1 and CDR2 loops are SQVTM and ANQGSEA. The patients picked for sequencing were ones in whom flow cytometry had shown an expansion of CD8+CD57+ cells. Every patient had severe acquired aplastic anemia, diagnosed using the International Study of Aplastic Anemia and Agranulocytosis and Camitta criteria. No patient had received any therapy when blood was sampled. TCR repertoires of sorted CD4+ and CD8+ blood T cells from severe aplastic anemia patients and healthy subjects were deep-sequenced in the study. In the USA, patient enrollment took place under clinicaltrials.gov protocols 00001620, 01623167, 00001397, 00071045, 00081523 and 00961064. Ficoll-Paque density gradient centrifugation was used to isolate peripheral blood mononuclear cells. Before DNA extraction, CD4+ and CD8+ T cells were sorted by FACS or by magnetic beads.

The clonotype originates from a human donor with aplastic anemia. This chain is built from TRBV29-1 and TRBJ1-1, with 9 central nucleotides matching TRBD1. The specimen was sorted CD4+, CD8+, or CD8+CD57+ T cells (not recorded which) from PBMCs. In nucleotide form, the sequence is TGCAGCTTGACAGGGGGTCTCACTGAAGCTTTCTTT. The encoded protein is CSLTGGLTEAFF. Supplemented by the reference TRBV29-1 and TRBJ1-1 proteins around the CDR3, the complete variable domain is SAVISQKPSRDICQRGTSLTIQCQVDSQVTMMFWYRQQPGQSLTLIATANQGSEATYESGFVIDKFPISRPNLTFSTLTVSNMSPEDSSIYLCSLTGGLTEAFFGQGTRLTVV.